A selection of T cell receptor beta chains follows, all from one sample in a study of blood T cell repertoires in COVID-19. Profiling relied on immunoSEQ multiplex PCR, and the TCRdb table lists in-frame clones only, not all of them. Among about 69,000 clones listed, around 86% were seen once. The sequencing input was peripheral blood. These receptors came from a man aged 80 or over with acute or convalescent COVID-19. Both conserved end residues are part of each CDR3. The D gene is left open where the match is weak. Not all rows give a size; the values are once, few, many and, for expanded clones, a class.

D: -; size: -; V: TRBV11-2; J: TRBJ1-1; DNA: TGTGCCAGCAGCTTAGGTTGGGGGGGAACTGAAGCTTTCTTT; CDR3: CASSLGWGGTEAFF
D: -; size: -; V: TRBV24-1; J: TRBJ2-2; DNA: TGTGCCACCAGTGATTTGGGGAGGCCGAACACCGGGGAGCTGTTTTTT; CDR3: CATSDLGRPNTGELFF
D: -; size: -; V: TRBV18; J: TRBJ1-1; DNA: TGTGCCAGCTCACCAGGCAGGACAGCGAACACTGAAGCTTTCTTT; CDR3: CASSPGRTANTEAFF
D: -; size: -; V: TRBV5-6; J: TRBJ2-7; DNA: TGTGCCAGCAGCATCCTCAAGCCCCCCGTAACCTACGAGCAGTACTTC; CDR3: CASSILKPPVTYEQYF
D: TRBD2; size: -; V: TRBV4-2; J: TRBJ2-7; DNA: TGTGCCAGCAGCCAAGATCTAGGACTAGCGGGAGTTGAGCAGTACTTC; CDR3: CASSQDLGLAGVEQYF
D: -; size: -; V: TRBV30; J: TRBJ1-2; DNA: TGTGCCTGGAGTCCCCTCGGGGCTAACTATGGCTACACCTTC; CDR3: CAWSPLGANYGYTF
D: -; size: -; V: TRBV16; J: TRBJ1-3; DNA: TGTGCCAGCAGCCCCAAAGGTCCGGGACTTCACTCTGGAAACACCATATATTTT; CDR3: CASSPKGPGLHSGNTIYF
D: TRBD1; size: -; V: TRBV24-1; J: TRBJ1-2; DNA: TGTGCCACCAGTGATACGGACAGGGGCTACACCTTC; CDR3: CATSDTDRGYTF
D: -; size: -; V: TRBV30; J: TRBJ2-2; DNA: TGTGCCTGGACTCGGACAAGCGCGAACACCGGGGAGCTGTTTTTT; CDR3: CAWTRTSANTGELFF
D: TRBD1; size: -; V: TRBV4-1; J: TRBJ1-4; DNA: TGCGCCAGCAGCCAAGTGGGGACAGGGGGTGAAAAACTGTTTTTT; CDR3: CASSQVGTGGEKLFF
D: TRBD1; size: -; V: TRBV19; J: TRBJ2-3; DNA: TGTGCCAGTAGTATCGGGACAGGGGGGTCAGATACGCAGTATTTT; CDR3: CASSIGTGGSDTQYF
D: TRBD2; size: -; V: TRBV6-2/TRBV6-3; J: TRBJ2-1; DNA: TGTGCCAGCAGCGCTACTAGCGGGAGAAACAATGAGCAGTTCTTC; CDR3: CASSATSGRNNEQFF
D: -; size: -; V: TRBV3-1/TRBV3-2; J: TRBJ1-2; DNA: TGTGCCAGCAGCCAAGATGGATCTCGGGACAATTATTATGGCTACACCTTC; CDR3: CASSQDGSRDNYYGYTF
D: -; size: -; V: TRBV14; J: TRBJ2-4; DNA: TGTGCCAGCAGCCAAGAAGGACAGTCGAACATTCAGTACTTC; CDR3: CASSQEGQSNIQYF
D: -; size: -; V: TRBV3-1/TRBV3-2; J: TRBJ2-7; DNA: TGTGCCAGCAGCCAAAGGGGTCAGAACGAGCAGTACTTC; CDR3: CASSQRGQNEQYF
D: -; size: -; V: TRBV6-2/TRBV6-3; J: TRBJ1-1; DNA: TGTGCCAGCAGTTCGGTCCCCAGCGCGATCCACCTTTGGAACACTGAAGCTTTCTTT; CDR3: CASSSVPSAIHLWNTEAFF
D: TRBD1; size: -; V: TRBV13; J: TRBJ2-7; DNA: TGTGCCAGCAGCCGCGACAGGGTCAACTACGAGCAGTACTTC; CDR3: CASSRDRVNYEQYF
D: TRBD1; size: once; V: TRBV6-2/TRBV6-3; J: TRBJ1-1; DNA: TGTGCCAGCAGTTACGGGACAGGGAGTTCTGAAGCTTTCTTT; CDR3: CASSYGTGSSEAFF
D: TRBD2; size: -; V: TRBV7-9; J: TRBJ2-1; DNA: TGTGCCAGCAGTGGGACTAGCGGAGCCTACAATGAGCAGTTCTTC; CDR3: CASSGTSGAYNEQFF
D: -; size: -; V: TRBV3-1/TRBV3-2; J: TRBJ1-6; DNA: TGTGCCAGCAGCCAATTTATTTTTAATTCACCCCTCCACTTT; CDR3: CASSQFIFNSPLHF
D: -; size: -; V: TRBV9; J: TRBJ1-1; DNA: TGTGCCAGCAGCGTACAGGGGACGGTGAACACTGAAGCTTTCTTT; CDR3: CASSVQGTVNTEAFF
D: TRBD1; size: -; V: TRBV5-6; J: TRBJ1-1; DNA: TGTGCCAGCAGCTGTTCGACAGGGCAATGTGAAGCTTTCTTT; CDR3: CASSCSTGQCEAFF
D: TRBD1; size: -; V: TRBV2; J: TRBJ1-1; DNA: TGTGCCAGCAGTGGCAGAGGACAGGGGAGCACTGAAGCTTTCTTT; CDR3: CASSGRGQGSTEAFF
D: -; size: once; V: TRBV30; J: TRBJ1-3; DNA: TGTGCCTGGAGTGGGGGGGACCCTGGAAACACCATATATTTT; CDR3: CAWSGGDPGNTIYF
D: TRBD1; size: -; V: TRBV4-3; J: TRBJ2-1; DNA: TGCGCCAGCAGCCAAGCCGGGACAGTCCGAGGCAATGAGCAGTTCTTC; CDR3: CASSQAGTVRGNEQFF
D: -; size: -; V: TRBV27; J: TRBJ1-1; DNA: TGTGCCAGCAGTTTACATCAGGTCAACACTGAAGCTTTCTTT; CDR3: CASSLHQVNTEAFF
D: -; size: -; V: TRBV5-8; J: TRBJ2-7; DNA: TGTGCCAGCAGCTTGGAAACGATGGGTACTAGGTCTAGTCAGCAGTACTTC; CDR3: CASSLETMGTRSSQQYF
D: -; size: -; V: TRBV19; J: TRBJ1-3; DNA: TGTGCCAGTACCCGACAGGTTCAATGGGACACCATATATTTT; CDR3: CASTRQVQWDTIYF
D: -; size: -; V: TRBV6-5; J: TRBJ1-1; DNA: TGTGCCAGCAGTTACGTTGAGGGGAACACTGAAGCTTTCTTT; CDR3: CASSYVEGNTEAFF
D: -; size: once; V: TRBV30; J: TRBJ1-4; DNA: TGTGCCTGGAGTCCGACGATGGGGGGAAAACTGTTTTTT; CDR3: CAWSPTMGGKLFF
D: -; size: -; V: TRBV7-9; J: TRBJ1-3; DNA: TGTGCCAGCAGCTTAGGGGTAGTGGCTGGCCCGCGGGGAAACACCATATATTTT; CDR3: CASSLGVVAGPRGNTIYF
D: -; size: -; V: TRBV24-1; J: TRBJ2-2; DNA: TGTGCCACCAGTGATTTCAGGGGCGCGAACACCGGGGAGCTGTTTTTT; CDR3: CATSDFRGANTGELFF
D: TRBD1; size: -; V: TRBV5-6; J: TRBJ1-6; DNA: TGTGCCAGCAGCCGCCGGGACAGGGGAAGGTCACCCCTCCACTTT; CDR3: CASSRRDRGRSPLHF
D: TRBD1; size: -; V: TRBV29-1; J: TRBJ1-4; DNA: TGCAGCGTTGAAGTGTCAACAGGGGGTGAAAAACTGTTTTTT; CDR3: CSVEVSTGGEKLFF
D: TRBD2; size: -; V: TRBV5-1; J: TRBJ2-1; DNA: TGCGCCAGCAGCTTGCCTAGCGGGAACTACAATGAGCAGTTCTTC; CDR3: CASSLPSGNYNEQFF
D: -; size: -; V: TRBV9; J: TRBJ1-1; DNA: TGTGCCAGCAGCGACCCCCTAGGGAACACTGAAGCTTTCTTT; CDR3: CASSDPLGNTEAFF
D: TRBD1; size: -; V: TRBV11-3; J: TRBJ2-7; DNA: TGTGCCAGCAGCCCTACCGGGACAGGTTACTCCTACGAGCAGTACTTC; CDR3: CASSPTGTGYSYEQYF
D: -; size: -; V: TRBV6-6; J: TRBJ2-7; DNA: TGTGCCAGCCGGTCGAGGGACGAGCAGTACTTC; CDR3: CASRSRDEQYF
D: -; size: -; V: TRBV6-5; J: TRBJ1-6; DNA: TGTGCCAGCAGTCTCCTCACAGGGAGTAATTCGCCCCTCCACTTT; CDR3: CASSLLTGSNSPLHF
D: TRBD1; size: -; V: TRBV2; J: TRBJ1-1; DNA: TGTGCCAGCAGTGATGACAGGGGCTTTTCTGAAGCTTTCTTT; CDR3: CASSDDRGFSEAFF
D: -; size: -; V: TRBV3-1/TRBV3-2; J: TRBJ2-3; DNA: TGTGCCAGCAGCCTGCGCGGGGGCGGCTCGGGTAGGGATACGCAGTATTTT; CDR3: CASSLRGGGSGRDTQYF
D: -; size: -; V: TRBV29-1; J: TRBJ1-2; DNA: TGCAGCGCAGTCAGACAGAGCGAAGGCTACACCTTC; CDR3: CSAVRQSEGYTF
D: -; size: -; V: TRBV19; J: TRBJ1-6; DNA: TGTGCCAGTAGGATTCAGGGTTATAAGGATAATTCACCCCTCCACTTT; CDR3: CASRIQGYKDNSPLHF
D: TRBD1; size: -; V: TRBV15; J: TRBJ2-7; DNA: TGTGCCACCAGCAGCACGCCGGGACAGGTAACCTACGAGCAGTACTTC; CDR3: CATSSTPGQVTYEQYF
D: -; size: once; V: TRBV18; J: TRBJ1-5; DNA: TGTGCCAGCTCCCAGGGGAATCAGCCCCAGCATTTT; CDR3: CASSQGNQPQHF